What follows is one T cell receptor beta chain and its context. The data stem from a study of T cell responses to AZD1222 COVID-19 vaccine. Germline V gene sequence: CDR1 MNHEY, CDR2 SMNVEV (reference sequence). V was pared by 5 bases and J by 2 bases, with 16 bases between. This CDR3 contains 15 residues. Here immunoSEQ multiplex PCR was the method, and the copy in TCRdb shows in-frame clones only, minus some. The repertoire includes more than 50,000 clones, roughly 89% of them detected once, and less than 3.5% sits in the top ten. The source material was peripheral blood, sampled 28 days after the second AZD1222 dose. The receptor was derived from an adult who received the AZD1222 COVID-19 vaccine. The rearrangement uses TRBV27 and TRBJ2-7; D is undetermined. CDR3 amino acids: CASSISPTPTYEQYF. In DNA, the CDR3 is TGTGCCAGCAGTATTTCCCCGACTCCCACCTACGAGCAGTACTTC.